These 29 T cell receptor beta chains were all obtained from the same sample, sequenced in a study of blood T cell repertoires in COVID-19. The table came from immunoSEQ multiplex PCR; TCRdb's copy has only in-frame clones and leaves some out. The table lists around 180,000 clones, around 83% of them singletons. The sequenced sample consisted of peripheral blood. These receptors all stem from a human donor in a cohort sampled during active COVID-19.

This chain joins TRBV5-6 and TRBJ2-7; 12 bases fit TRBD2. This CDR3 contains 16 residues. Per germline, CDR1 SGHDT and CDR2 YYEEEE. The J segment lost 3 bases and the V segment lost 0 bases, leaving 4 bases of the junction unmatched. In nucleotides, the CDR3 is TGTGCCAGCAGCTTGGTAGGACTAGCGGGACACTACGAGCAGTACTTC. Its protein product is CASSLVGLAGHYEQYF.

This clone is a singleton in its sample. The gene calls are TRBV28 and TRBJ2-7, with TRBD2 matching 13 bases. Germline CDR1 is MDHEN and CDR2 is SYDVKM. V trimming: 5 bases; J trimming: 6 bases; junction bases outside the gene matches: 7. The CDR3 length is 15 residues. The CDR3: CASSVSTSGRTEQYF. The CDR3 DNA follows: TGTGCCAGCAGTGTATCGACTAGCGGGAGGACCGAGCAGTACTTC.

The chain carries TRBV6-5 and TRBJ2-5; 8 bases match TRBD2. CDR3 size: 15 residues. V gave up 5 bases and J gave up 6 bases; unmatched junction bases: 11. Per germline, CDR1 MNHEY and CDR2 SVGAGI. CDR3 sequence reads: CASSQLGLAGKTQYF. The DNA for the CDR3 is TGTGCCAGCAGTCAGCTCGGACTAGCCGGGAAGACCCAGTACTTC.

The chain's CDR3 is CASSLVMNTEAFF. Here the CDR3 DNA reads TGTGCCAGCAGCTTAGTCATGAACACTGAAGCTTTCTTT. This chain uses TRBV11-2 with TRBJ1-1; no clear D. The CDR3 has 13 amino acids. V lost 1 base and J 0 bases, leaving 3 bases between the germline ends. Germline V CDR1 and CDR2: SGHAT, FQNNGV.

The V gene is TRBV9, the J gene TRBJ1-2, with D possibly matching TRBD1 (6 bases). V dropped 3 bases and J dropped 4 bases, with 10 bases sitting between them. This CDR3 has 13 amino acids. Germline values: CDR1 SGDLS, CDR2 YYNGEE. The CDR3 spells CASSAGHLYGYTF. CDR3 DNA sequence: TGTGCCAGCAGCGCGGGACACCTCTATGGCTACACCTTC.

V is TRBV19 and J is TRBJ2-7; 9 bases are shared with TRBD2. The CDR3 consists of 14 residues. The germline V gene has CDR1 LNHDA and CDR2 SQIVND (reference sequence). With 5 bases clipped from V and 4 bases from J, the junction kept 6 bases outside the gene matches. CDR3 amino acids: CASSPWLAGYEQYF. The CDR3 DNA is TGTGCCAGTAGTCCCTGGCTAGCGGGGTACGAGCAGTACTTC. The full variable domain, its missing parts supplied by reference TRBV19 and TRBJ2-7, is DGGITQSPKYLFRKEGQNVTLSCEQNLNHDAMYWYRQDPGQGLRLIYYSQIVNDFQKGDIAEGYSVSREKKESFPLTVTSAQKNPTAFYLCASSPWLAGYEQYFGPGTRLTVT.

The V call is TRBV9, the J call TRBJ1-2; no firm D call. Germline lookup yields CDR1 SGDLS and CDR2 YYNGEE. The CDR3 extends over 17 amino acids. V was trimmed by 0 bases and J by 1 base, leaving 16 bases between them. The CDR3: CASSVATQVHDNYGYTF. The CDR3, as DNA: TGTGCCAGCAGCGTAGCTACCCAGGTTCACGATAACTATGGCTACACCTTC.

The chain's CDR3 is CASSRLTDPQETQYF. DNA for the CDR3: TGCGCCAGCAGCCGCTTGACAGACCCTCAAGAGACCCAGTACTTC. The V call is TRBV4-3, the J call TRBJ2-5; possibly TRBD1 for D (5 bases). CDR3 size: 15 residues. The germline V and J ends were trimmed by 4 bases and 2 bases, with 14 bases remaining between them. Germline CDR1 and CDR2: LGHNA and YSLEER.

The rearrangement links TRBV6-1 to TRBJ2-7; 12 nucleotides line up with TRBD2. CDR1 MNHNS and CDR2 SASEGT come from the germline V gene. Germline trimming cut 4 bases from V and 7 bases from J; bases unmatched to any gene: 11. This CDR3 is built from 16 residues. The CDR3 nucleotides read TGTGCCAGCAGTGCCCTAGCGGGAGGGCCGCTAGAAGAGCAGTACTTC. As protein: CASSALAGGPLEEQYF.

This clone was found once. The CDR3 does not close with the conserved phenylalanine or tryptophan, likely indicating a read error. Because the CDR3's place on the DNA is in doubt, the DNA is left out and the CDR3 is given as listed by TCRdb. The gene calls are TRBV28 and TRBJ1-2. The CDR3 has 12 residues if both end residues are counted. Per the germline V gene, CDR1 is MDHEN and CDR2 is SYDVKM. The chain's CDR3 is CASSLGGAGAFV.

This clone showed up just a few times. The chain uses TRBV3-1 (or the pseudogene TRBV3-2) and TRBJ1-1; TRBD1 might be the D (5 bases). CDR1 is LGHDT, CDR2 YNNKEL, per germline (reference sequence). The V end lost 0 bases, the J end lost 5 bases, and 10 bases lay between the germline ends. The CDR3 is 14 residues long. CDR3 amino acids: CASSQELGRTEAFF. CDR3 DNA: TGTGCCAGCAGCCAAGAGTTGGGGCGGACTGAAGCTTTCTTT.

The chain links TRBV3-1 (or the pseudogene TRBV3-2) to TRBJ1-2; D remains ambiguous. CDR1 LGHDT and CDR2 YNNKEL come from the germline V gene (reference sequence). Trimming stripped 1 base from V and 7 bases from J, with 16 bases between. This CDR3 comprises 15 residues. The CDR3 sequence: CASSQVLPSIGGYTF. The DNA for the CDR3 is TGTGCCAGCAGCCAAGTGTTACCTTCTATCGGTGGCTACACCTTC.

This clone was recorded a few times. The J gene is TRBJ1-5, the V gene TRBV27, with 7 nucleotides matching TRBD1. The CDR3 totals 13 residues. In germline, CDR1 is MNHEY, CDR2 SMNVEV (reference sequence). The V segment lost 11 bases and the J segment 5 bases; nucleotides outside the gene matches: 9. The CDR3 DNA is TGTGCCGCACAACAGGGGATCGATCAGCCCCAGCATTTT. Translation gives CAAQQGIDQPQHF.

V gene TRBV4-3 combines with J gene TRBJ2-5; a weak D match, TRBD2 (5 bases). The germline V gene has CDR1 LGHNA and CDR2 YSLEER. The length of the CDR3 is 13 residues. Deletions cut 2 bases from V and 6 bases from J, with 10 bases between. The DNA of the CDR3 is TGCGCCAGCAGCCAAATCCCCGGGAAGACCCAGTACTTC. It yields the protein CASSQIPGKTQYF.

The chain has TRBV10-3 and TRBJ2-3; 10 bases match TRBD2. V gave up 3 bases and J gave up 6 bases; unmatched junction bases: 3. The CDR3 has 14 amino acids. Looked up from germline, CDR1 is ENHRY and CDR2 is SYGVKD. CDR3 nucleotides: TGTGCCATCAGTGATCTAGCGGGAGTGGATACGCAGTATTTT. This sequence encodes CAISDLAGVDTQYF.

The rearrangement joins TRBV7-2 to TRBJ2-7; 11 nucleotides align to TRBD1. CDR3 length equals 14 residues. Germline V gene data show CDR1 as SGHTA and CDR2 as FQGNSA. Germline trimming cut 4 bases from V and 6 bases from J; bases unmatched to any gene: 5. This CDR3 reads CASSSDRGRLEQYF. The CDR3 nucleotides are TGTGCCAGCAGCTCGGACAGGGGGCGCCTCGAGCAGTACTTC. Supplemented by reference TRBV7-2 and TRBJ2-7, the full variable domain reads GAGVSQSPSNKVTEKGKDVELRCDPISGHTALYWYRQSLGQGLEFLIYFQGNSAPDKSGLPSDRFSAERTGGSVSTLTIQRTQQEDSAVYLCASSSDRGRLEQYFGPGTRLTVT.

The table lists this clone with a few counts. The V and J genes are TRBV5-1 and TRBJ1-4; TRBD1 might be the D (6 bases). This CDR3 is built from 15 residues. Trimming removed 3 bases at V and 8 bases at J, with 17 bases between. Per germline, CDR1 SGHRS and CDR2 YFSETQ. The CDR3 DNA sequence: TGCGCCAGCAGCTGGGGTACAGGGACGGAGGAAAAACTGTTTTTT. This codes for CASSWGTGTEEKLFF.

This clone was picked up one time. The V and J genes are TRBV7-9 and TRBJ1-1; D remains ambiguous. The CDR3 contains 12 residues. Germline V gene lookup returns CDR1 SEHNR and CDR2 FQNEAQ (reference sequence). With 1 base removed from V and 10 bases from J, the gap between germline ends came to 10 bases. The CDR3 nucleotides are TGTGCCAGCAGCTTAGGGGAGGGTTCAGCTTTCTTT. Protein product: CASSLGEGSAFF.

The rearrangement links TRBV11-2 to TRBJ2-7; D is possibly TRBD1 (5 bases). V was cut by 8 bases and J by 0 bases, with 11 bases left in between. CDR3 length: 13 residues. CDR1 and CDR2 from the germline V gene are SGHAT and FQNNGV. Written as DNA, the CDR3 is TGTGCCAGCCAGGGCCAGAGCTCCTACGAGCAGTACTTC. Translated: CASQGQSSYEQYF.

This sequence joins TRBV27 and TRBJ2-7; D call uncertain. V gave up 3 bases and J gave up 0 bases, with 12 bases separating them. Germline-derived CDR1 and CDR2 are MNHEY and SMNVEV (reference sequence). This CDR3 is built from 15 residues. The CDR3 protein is CASSFLGDSSYEQYF. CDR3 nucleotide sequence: TGTGCCAGCAGTTTCTTAGGAGATAGCTCCTACGAGCAGTACTTC.

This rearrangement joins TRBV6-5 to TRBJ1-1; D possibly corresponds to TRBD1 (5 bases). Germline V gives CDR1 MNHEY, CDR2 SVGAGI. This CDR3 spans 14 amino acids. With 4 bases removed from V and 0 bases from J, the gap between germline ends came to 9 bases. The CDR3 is CASSFEQVNTEAFF. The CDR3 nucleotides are TGTGCCAGCAGTTTCGAACAGGTGAACACTGAAGCTTTCTTT.

The CDR3 DNA reads TGTGCCAGCAGCTTAAACGCCGGGAGTAGCAACGAGCAGTACTTC. As protein: CASSLNAGSSNEQYF. This sequence joins TRBV7-2 and TRBJ2-7, with TRBD2 as a possible D gene (6 bases). Germline V gene data show CDR1 as SGHTA and CDR2 as FQGNSA. The CDR3 spans 15 residues. The V gene lost 2 bases and the J gene lost 5 bases, with 16 bases spanning the gap.

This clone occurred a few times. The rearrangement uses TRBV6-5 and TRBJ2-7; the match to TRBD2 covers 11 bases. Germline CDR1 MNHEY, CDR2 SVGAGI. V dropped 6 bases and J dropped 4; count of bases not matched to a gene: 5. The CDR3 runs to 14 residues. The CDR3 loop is CASSTSGRRYEQYF. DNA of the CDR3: TGTGCCAGCAGCACTAGCGGGAGACGATACGAGCAGTACTTC.

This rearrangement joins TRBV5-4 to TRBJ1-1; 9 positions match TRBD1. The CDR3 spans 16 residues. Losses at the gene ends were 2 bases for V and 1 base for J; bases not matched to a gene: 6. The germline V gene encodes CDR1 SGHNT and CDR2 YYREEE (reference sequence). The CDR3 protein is CASSFSDRGGNTEAFF. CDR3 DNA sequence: TGTGCCAGCAGCTTTTCCGACAGGGGGGGGAACACTGAAGCTTTCTTT.

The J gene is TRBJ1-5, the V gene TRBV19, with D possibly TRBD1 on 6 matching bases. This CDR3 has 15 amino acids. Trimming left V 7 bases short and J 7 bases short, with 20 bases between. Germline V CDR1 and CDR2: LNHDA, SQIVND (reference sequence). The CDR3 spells CASTPGTTVRQPQHF. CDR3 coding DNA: TGTGCCAGTACCCCAGGGACAACGGTCCGCCAGCCCCAGCATTTT.

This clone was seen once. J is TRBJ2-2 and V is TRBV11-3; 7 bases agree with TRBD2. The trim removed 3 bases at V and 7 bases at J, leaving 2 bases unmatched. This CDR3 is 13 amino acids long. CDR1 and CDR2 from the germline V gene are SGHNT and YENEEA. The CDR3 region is CASSLGGDGELFF. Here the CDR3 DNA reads TGTGCCAGCAGCTTGGGAGGGGACGGGGAGCTGTTTTTT.

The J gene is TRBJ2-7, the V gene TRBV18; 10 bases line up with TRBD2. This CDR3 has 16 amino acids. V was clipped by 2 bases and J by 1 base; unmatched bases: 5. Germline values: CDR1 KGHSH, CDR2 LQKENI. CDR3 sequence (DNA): TGTGCCAGCTCACCAGTGCCGGGACTAGCGTCCTACGAGCAGTACTTC. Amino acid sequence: CASSPVPGLASYEQYF.

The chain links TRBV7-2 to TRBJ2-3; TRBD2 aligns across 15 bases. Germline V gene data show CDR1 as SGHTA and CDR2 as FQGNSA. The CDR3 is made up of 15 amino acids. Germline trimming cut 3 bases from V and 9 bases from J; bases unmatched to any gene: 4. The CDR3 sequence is CASSFGLAGGPTQYF. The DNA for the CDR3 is TGTGCCAGCAGCTTTGGACTAGCGGGAGGGCCCACGCAGTATTTT.

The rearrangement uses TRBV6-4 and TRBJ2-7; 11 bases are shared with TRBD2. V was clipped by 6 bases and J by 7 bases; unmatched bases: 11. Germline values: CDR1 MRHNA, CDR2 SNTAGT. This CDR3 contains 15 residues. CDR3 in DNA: TGTGCCAGCAGCTACATAGCGGGAGGGCCAGGTGAGCAGTACTTC. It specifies CASSYIAGGPGEQYF.